These T cell receptor beta chains were read from a single sample in a study of T cell repertoires in cytomegalovirus infection. TCRdb called the reads again in MiXCR, with one record for every CDR3 protein. The sample includes 150,000 to 200,000 distinct CDR3 sequences, 28% of them seen just once. Material for sequencing was PBMCs. The receptors originated from a human donor in good health (CMV status not recorded). Some clones in this sample may be carry-over from other donors' samples. CDR3s include the opening cysteine and the closing phenylalanine or tryptophan. The order of the fields is V gene, CDR3 protein.

>TRBV6-6
CASSYSVSQPQHF
>TRBV30
CASTGRFSGEQYF
>TRBV6-1
CASMRGTVNQPQHF
>TRBV29-1
CSALTGTGGSYEQYF
>TRBV29-1
CSVAESGANVLTF
>TRBV7-2
CASSSTHEQYF
>TRBV6-2/TRBV6-3
CASSPGGGVNEQFF
>TRBV15
CATSRPAFATNEKLFF
>TRBV11-2
CASSPRQMNTEAFF
>TRBV14
CASSEWGPIGGYTF
>TRBV6-5
CASSLDRVVDEQFF
>TRBV5-1
CASSLGSGLDYGYTF
>TRBV6-2/TRBV6-3
CASSYRPGRETQYF
>TRBV7-8
CASSLAASYEQYF
>TRBV7-2
CASSVGQGVRQPQHF
>TRBV27
CASRTPADTQYF
>TRBV7-6
CASSLGPGTDTQYF
>TRBV2
CASSADLKDTQYF
>TRBV7-2
CASRRGGVYGYTF
>TRBV25-1
CASTFYSVETQYF
>TRBV2
CASTQRNYGYTF
>TRBV11-2
CASGKWDSDNEQFF
>TRBV20-1
CSARDYPEAFF
>TRBV20-1
CSAREGGGGINIQYF
>TRBV19
CASSPRDSEDTQYF
>TRBV10-3
CAISEPTGTNTEAFF
>TRBV20-1
CSAAIGNQPQHF
>TRBV5-1
CASSSGTGAITDTQYF